This TCR beta chain appears in the sequencing data of a study of patients and donors after allogeneic stem cell transplantation. A single record per CDR3 protein comes from TCRdb applying MiXCR to the RT-PCR reads. Of more than 850,000 distinct CDR3 sequences in the sample, about a sixth were seen once. The ends were cut back, 5 bases at V and 6 bases at J, with 10 bases in the middle. This CDR3 has 12 amino acids. The rearrangement joins TRBV12-3 or TRBV12-4 to TRBJ1-2; TRBD1 might be the D (5 bases). Sequenced material: blood, either unsorted or a sorted T cell fraction (not recorded which). The receptor was isolated from a human donor who was either an allogeneic HSCT recipient or a stem cell or donor lymphocyte infusion donor (not recorded which). It is not recorded whose cells these are; they may come from a transplant donor. This chain's CDR3 is CASSTGGNGYTF. As DNA, the CDR3 is TGTGCCAGCAGTACGGGGGGGAATGGCTACACCTTC.